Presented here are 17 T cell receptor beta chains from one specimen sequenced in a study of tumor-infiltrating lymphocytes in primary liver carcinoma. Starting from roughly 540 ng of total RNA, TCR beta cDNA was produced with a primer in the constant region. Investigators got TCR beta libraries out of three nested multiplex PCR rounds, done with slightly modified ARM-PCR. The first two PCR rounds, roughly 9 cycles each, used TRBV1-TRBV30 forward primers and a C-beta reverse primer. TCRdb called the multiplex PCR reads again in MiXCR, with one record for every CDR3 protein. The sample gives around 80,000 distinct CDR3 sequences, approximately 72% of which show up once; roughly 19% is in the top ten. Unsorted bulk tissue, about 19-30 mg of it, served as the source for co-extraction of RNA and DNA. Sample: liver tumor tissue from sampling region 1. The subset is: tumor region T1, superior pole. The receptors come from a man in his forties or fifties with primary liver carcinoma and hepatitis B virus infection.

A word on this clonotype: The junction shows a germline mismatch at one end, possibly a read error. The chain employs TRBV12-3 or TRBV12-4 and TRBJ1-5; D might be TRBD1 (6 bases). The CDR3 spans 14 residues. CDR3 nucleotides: TGTGCCAGCAGTTTAGCGCAGGGGAATCAGACCCAGCATTTT. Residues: CASSLAQGNQTQHF.

The CDR3 is CASMKNRNEQFF. CDR3 DNA: TGCGCCAGCATGAAGAACCGCAATGAGCAGTTCTTC. The chain is built from TRBV10-2 and TRBJ2-1; D is undetermined. V was cut by 7 bases and J by 6 bases, with 10 bases left in between. The CDR3 covers 12 residues. Per the germline V gene, CDR1 is WSHSY and CDR2 is SAAADI.

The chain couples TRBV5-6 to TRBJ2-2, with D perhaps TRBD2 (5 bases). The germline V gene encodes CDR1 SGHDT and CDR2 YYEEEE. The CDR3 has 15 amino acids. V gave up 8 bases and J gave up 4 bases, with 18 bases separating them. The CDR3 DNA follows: TGTGCCAGTAGGGCCCTAGCTGGCGGCACCGGGGAGCTGTTTTTT. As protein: CASRALAGGTGELFF.

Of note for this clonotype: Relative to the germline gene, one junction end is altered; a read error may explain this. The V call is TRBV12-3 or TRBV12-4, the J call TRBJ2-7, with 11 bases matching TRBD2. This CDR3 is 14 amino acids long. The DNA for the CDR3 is TGTGCCAGCAGTTCTAGCGGGGGGAACTACGAGCAATACTTC. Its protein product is CASSSSGGNYEQYF.

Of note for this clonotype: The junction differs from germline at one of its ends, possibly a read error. DNA of the CDR3: TGCAACGTTGAGGGGGGGTCCTACTCAGACGTGCGAAGAAGAACTGAAGCTTTCTTT. Translating it yields CNVEGGSYSDVRRRTEAFF. The chain carries TRBV29-1 and TRBJ1-1; D is perhaps TRBD1 (6 bases). This CDR3 has 19 amino acids. CDR1 and CDR2 (germline): SQVTM, ANQGSEA. Based on the CDR3 plus reference TRBV29-1 and TRBJ1-1, the full variable domain is SAVISQKPSRDICQRGTSLTIQCQVDSQVTMMFWYRQQPGQSLTLIATANQGSEATYESGFVIDKFPISRPNLTFSTLTVSNMSPEDSSIYLCNVEGGSYSDVRRRTEAFFGQGTRLTVV.

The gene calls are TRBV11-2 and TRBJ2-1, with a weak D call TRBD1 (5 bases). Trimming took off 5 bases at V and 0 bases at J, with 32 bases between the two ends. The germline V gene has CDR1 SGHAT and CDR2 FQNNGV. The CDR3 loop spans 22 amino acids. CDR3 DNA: TGTGCCAGCAGCCTCTCCTACCCGGGTCCAGTGAAACAGGTTTGCTCCTACAATGAGCAGTTCTTC. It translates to CASSLSYPGPVKQVCSYNEQFF.

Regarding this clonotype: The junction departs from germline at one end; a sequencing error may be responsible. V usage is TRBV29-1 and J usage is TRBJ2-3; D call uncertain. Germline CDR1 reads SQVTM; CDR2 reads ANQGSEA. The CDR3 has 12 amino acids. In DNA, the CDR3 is TGCAGCGCTACCATAGGGATAGATGCGCAGTATTTT. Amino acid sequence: CSATIGIDAQYF.

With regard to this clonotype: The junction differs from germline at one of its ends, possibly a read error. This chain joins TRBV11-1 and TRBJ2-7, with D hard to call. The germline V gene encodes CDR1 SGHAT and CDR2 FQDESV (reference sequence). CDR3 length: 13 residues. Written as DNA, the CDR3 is TGTGCCAGCAGGGGGAAGCGATCCTACGAACAGTGCTTC. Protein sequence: CASRGKRSYEQCF. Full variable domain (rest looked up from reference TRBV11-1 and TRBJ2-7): EAEVAQSPRYKITEKSQAVAFWCDPISGHATLYWYRQILGQGPELLVQFQDESVVDDSQLPKDRFSAERLKGVDSTLKIQPAELGDSAMYLCASRGKRSYEQCFGPGTRLTVT.

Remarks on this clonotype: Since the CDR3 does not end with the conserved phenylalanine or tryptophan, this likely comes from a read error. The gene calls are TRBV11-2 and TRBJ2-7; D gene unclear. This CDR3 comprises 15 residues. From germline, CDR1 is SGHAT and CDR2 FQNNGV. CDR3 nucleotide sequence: TGTGTCAGCAGCCCATCTGTGGGAATATCCTACGAGCAGTACCTC. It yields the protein CVSSPSVGISYEQYL.

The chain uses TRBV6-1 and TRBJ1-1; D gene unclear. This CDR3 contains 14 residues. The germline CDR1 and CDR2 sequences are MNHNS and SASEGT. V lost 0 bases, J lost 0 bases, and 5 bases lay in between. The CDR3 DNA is TGTGCCAGCAGTGAAGCCAGGTTGAACACTGAAGCTTTCTTT. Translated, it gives CASSEARLNTEAFF.

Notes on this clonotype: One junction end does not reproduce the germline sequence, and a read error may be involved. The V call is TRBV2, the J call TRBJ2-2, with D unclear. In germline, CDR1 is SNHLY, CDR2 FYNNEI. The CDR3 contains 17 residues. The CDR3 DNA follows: TGTGCCAGCAATGAAGCAAGGGTTCGATCTGGCACCGGGGAGCTGTTTTTT. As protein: CASNEARVRSGTGELFF.

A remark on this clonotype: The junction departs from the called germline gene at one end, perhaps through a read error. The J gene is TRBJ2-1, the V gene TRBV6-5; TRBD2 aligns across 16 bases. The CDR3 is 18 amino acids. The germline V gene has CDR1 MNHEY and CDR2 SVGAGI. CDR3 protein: CTSLWDRGTSGRAHEQFF. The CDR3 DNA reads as TGTACCAGCTTGTGGGACAGGGGGACTAGCGGGAGGGCGCATGAGCAGTTCTTC.

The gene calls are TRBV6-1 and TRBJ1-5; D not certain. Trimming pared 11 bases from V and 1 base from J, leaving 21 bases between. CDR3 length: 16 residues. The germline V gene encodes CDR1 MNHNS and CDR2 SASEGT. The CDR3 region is CAGNETTPESNQPQHF. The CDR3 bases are TGTGCCGGCAATGAAACTACACCCGAAAGCAATCAGCCCCAGCATTTT.

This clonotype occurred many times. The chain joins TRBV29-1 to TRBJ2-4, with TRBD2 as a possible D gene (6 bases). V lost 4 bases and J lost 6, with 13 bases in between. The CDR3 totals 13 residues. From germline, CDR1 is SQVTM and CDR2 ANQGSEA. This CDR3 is CSVGRRGSNIQYF. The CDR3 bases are TGCAGCGTTGGCCGGAGGGGTTCAAACATTCAGTACTTC. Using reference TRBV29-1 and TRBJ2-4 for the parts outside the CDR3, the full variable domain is SAVISQKPSRDICQRGTSLTIQCQVDSQVTMMFWYRQQPGQSLTLIATANQGSEATYESGFVIDKFPISRPNLTFSTLTVSNMSPEDSSIYLCSVGRRGSNIQYFGAGTRLSVL.

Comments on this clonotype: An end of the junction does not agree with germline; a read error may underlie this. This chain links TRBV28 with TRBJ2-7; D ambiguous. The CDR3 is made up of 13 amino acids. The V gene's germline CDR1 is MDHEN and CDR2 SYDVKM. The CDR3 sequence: CACSLRDSYEHYF. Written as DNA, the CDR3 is TGTGCCTGCAGTTTAAGGGATTCCTACGAGCACTACTTC.

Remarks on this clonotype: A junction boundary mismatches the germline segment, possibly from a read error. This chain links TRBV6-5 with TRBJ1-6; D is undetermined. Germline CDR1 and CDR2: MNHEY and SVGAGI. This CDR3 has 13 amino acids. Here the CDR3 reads CASSYMLNSPLHF. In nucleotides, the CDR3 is TGTGCCAGCAGTTACATGTTGAATTCACCCCTTCACTTT.

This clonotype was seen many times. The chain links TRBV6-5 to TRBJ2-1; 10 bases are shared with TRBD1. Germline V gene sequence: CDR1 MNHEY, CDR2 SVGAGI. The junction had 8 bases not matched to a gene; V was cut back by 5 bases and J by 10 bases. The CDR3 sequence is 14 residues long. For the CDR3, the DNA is TGTGCCAGCAGTAAAAGGGACAGGGGAACCGAGCAGTTCTTC. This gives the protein CASSKRDRGTEQFF.